The clone carrying this T cell receptor (beta chain) is a singleton in its sample. The sample comes from a study of radiotherapy plus CTLA-4 blockade in lung cancer. Only in-frame clones appear in the TCRdb table, and some are missing; sequencing was by immunoSEQ multiplex PCR. The sample records 100,000 to 150,000 clones, 78% being singletons. With 4 bases clipped from V and 6 bases from J, the junction kept 7 bases outside the gene matches. Germline lookup yields CDR1 SGHRS and CDR2 YFSETQ. The CDR3 extends over 16 amino acids. This specimen was peripheral blood, taken from a patient treated with radiotherapy plus ipilimumab. This clonotype originated in a human donor with non-small cell lung cancer who had a partial response to radiotherapy plus ipilimumab. This chain joins TRBV5-1 and TRBJ2-1; 13 nucleotides match TRBD2. This CDR3 reads CASSLKTSGRANEQFF. CDR3 nucleotides: TGCGCCAGCAGCCTAAAAACTAGCGGGAGGGCCAATGAGCAGTTCTTC. Variable domain in full (rest from reference TRBV5-1 and TRBJ2-1): KAGVTQTPRYLIKTRGQQVTLSCSPISGHRSVSWYQQTPGQGLQFLFEYFSETQRNKGNFPGRFSGRQFSNSRSEMNVSTLELGDSALYLCASSLKTSGRANEQFFGPGTRLTVL.